Following are 9 T cell receptor beta chains from one sample sequenced in a study of blood T cell dynamics during melanoma immunotherapy. Repertoires were generated with immunoSEQ multiplex PCR, while TCRdb's copy carries only in-frame clones and drops some. Altogether under 9,500 clones are present, around 90% being singletons, with the ten largest covering about 5.7%. Noted time point: week 3, after first cycle of checkpoint inhibitor. The material sequenced was blood, taken from a patient treated with checkpoint blockade. These receptor sequences come from a human donor with melanoma.

The genes are TRBV27 and TRBJ2-6; no definite D call. The CDR3 spans 14 residues. V was cut by 6 bases and J by 0 bases, with 6 bases left in between. Germline V gene lookup returns CDR1 MNHEY and CDR2 SMNVEV (reference sequence). CDR3: CASSVASGANVLTF. CDR3 sequence (DNA): TGTGCCAGCAGCGTGGCCTCTGGGGCCAACGTCCTGACTTTC.

The genes are TRBV2 and TRBJ2-2; possibly TRBD1 or TRBD2 for D (6 bases each). Germline V gene data show CDR1 as SNHLY and CDR2 as FYNNEI. This CDR3 has 15 amino acids. V was cut by 6 bases and J by 1 base, with 12 bases left in between. In nucleotides, the CDR3 is TGTGCCAGCAGACTACAGGGAGGGAACACCGGGGAGCTGTTTTTT. Its translation is CASRLQGGNTGELFF.

The CDR3 is CASSWGTSGNNEQFF. The CDR3 coding sequence is TGCGCCAGCAGCTGGGGGACTAGCGGGAACAATGAGCAGTTCTTC. This chain connects TRBV5-1 to TRBJ2-1; 13 nucleotides line up with TRBD2. Germline V gene data show CDR1 as SGHRS and CDR2 as YFSETQ. The CDR3 loop spans 15 amino acids. J lost 5 bases, V lost 3 bases, and 2 bases had no gene match.

The chain couples TRBV5-1 to TRBJ2-7; TRBD1 matches 7 bases. CDR3 length: 18 amino acids. The germline CDR1 and CDR2 sequences are SGHRS and YFSETQ. The V segment lost 4 bases and the J segment 1 base; nucleotides outside the gene matches: 17. The CDR3 region has the DNA TGCGCCAGCAGCCCTGGACAGGATTATTTTATCCGTTCCTACGAGCAGTACTTC. Amino acid sequence: CASSPGQDYFIRSYEQYF.

V and J are TRBV29-1 and TRBJ1-3, with D maybe TRBD1 (5 bases). CDR1 and CDR2 from the germline V gene are SQVTM and ANQGSEA. This CDR3 region has 11 residues. V was clipped by 4 bases and J by 4 bases, with 5 bases between them. This chain's CDR3 is CSVGQGNTIYF. The CDR3 region has the DNA TGCAGCGTTGGACAGGGAAACACCATATATTTT.

The chain has TRBV6-5 and TRBJ2-7; 10 bases agree with TRBD1. V trimming: 4 bases; J trimming: 5 bases; junction bases outside the gene matches: 5. From germline, CDR1 is MNHEY and CDR2 SVGAGI. This CDR3 is 14 amino acids long. CDR3 residues: CASSFDRGRDEQYF. The CDR3 DNA sequence: TGTGCCAGCAGTTTCGACAGGGGGCGCGACGAGCAGTACTTC.

In its sample, this clone was seen a few times. This rearrangement joins TRBV28 to TRBJ1-2, with D perhaps matching TRBD1 (6 bases). The V end was cut by 6 bases, the J end by 2 bases, with 10 bases between. This CDR3 is built from 13 residues. The germline gives CDR1 MDHEN, CDR2 SYDVKM. The CDR3 bases are TGTGCCAGCAGGTGGACAGCCAACTATGGCTACACCTTC. Protein product: CASRWTANYGYTF.

The chain has TRBV30 and TRBJ1-1, with TRBD1 matching 9 bases. V lost 6 bases and J lost 3; bases outside the gene matches: 2. This CDR3 contains 12 residues. CDR1 and CDR2 from the germline V gene are GTSNPN and SVGIG (reference sequence). The CDR3 loop is CACRTGDTEAFF. For the CDR3, the DNA is TGTGCCTGTCGGACAGGGGACACTGAAGCTTTCTTT.

This sequence joins TRBV9 and TRBJ1-2, with D perhaps matching TRBD1 (6 bases). The V gene's germline CDR1 is SGDLS and CDR2 YYNGEE. The CDR3 runs 17 residues. With 3 bases removed from V and 0 bases from J, the gap between germline ends came to 18 bases. The CDR3 DNA reads TGTGCCAGCAGCGGAGAGGTCGGGGGCCCCACTAACTATGGCTACACCTTC. It yields the protein CASSGEVGGPTNYGYTF. Drawing the rest from reference TRBV9 and TRBJ1-2, the complete variable domain is DSGVTQTPKHLITATGQRVTLRCSPRSGDLSVYWYQQSLDQGLQFLIQYYNGEERAKGNILERFSAQQFPDLHSELNLSSLELGDSALYFCASSGEVGGPTNYGYTFGSGTRLTVV.